These 16 T cell receptor beta chains share one sample of origin, sequenced in a study of shared T cell receptors in the human thymus. TCRdb keeps only in-frame clones here, not all; method: immunoSEQ multiplex PCR. The sample contains hundreds of thousands of clones, approximately 87% of which appear only once. These data also formed part of another study, on human thymus T cells.

The sequencing input was thymocytes. These TCRs come from a boy in the first two years of life with a congenital heart defect.

The chain couples TRBV28 to TRBJ1-5, with D tentatively TRBD1 (6 bases). Trimming removed 10 bases at V and 5 bases at J, with 21 bases between. The CDR3 is made up of 15 amino acids. Germline V lookup: CDR1 MDHEN, CDR2 SYDVKM. The CDR3 sequence is CATFTGPVIDQPQHF. In DNA form, the CDR3 reads TGTGCCACCTTCACAGGGCCGGTGATAGATCAGCCCCAGCATTTT. The full variable domain, with the rest looked up from reference TRBV28 and TRBJ1-5, is DVKVTQSSRYLVKRTGEKVFLECVQDMDHENMFWYRQDPGLGLRLIYFSYDVKMKEKGDIPEGYSVSREKKERFSLILESASTNQTSMYLCATFTGPVIDQPQHFGDGTRLSIL.

The rearrangement links TRBV9 to TRBJ1-5, with a tentative D call TRBD1 (5 bases). The CDR3 length is 15 residues. V was trimmed by 0 bases and J by 5 bases, leaving 12 bases between them. The germline V gene encodes CDR1 SGDLS and CDR2 YYNGEE. CDR3 region: CASSVGWQGHQPQHF. The CDR3 nucleotides read TGTGCCAGCAGCGTAGGGTGGCAGGGCCATCAGCCCCAGCATTTT.

The chain combines TRBV2 with TRBJ1-2, with D perhaps matching TRBD1 (6 bases). From germline, CDR1 is SNHLY and CDR2 FYNNEI. The CDR3 spans 14 residues. The V end was cut by 3 bases, the J end by 6 bases, with 14 bases between. The CDR3: CASSDLETGDGYTF. The DNA for the CDR3 is TGTGCCAGCAGTGATTTGGAGACAGGAGATGGCTACACCTTC.

The chain carries TRBV4-3 and TRBJ2-1; 8 positions match TRBD2. Germline V gene data show CDR1 as LGHNA and CDR2 as YSLEER. The CDR3 runs 16 residues. Trimming at V came to 1 base and at J to 3 bases, leaving 5 bases not matched to a gene. CDR3 DNA: TGCGCCAGCAGCCAAGGCGGGGGGTCGTTCTACAATGAGCAGTTCTTC. It is translated as CASSQGGGSFYNEQFF.

This CDR3 reads CVTSWREAHEQYF. Here the CDR3 DNA reads TGTGTTACGTCCTGGCGGGAGGCCCACGAGCAGTACTTC. The gene calls are TRBV27 and TRBJ2-7; TRBD2 aligns across 8 bases. This CDR3 is built from 13 residues. Germline CDR1 MNHEY, CDR2 SMNVEV (reference sequence).

V is TRBV25-1 and J is TRBJ1-2; 7 positions agree with TRBD1. Germline CDR1 is MGHDK and CDR2 is SYGVNS. V shed 2 bases, J shed 8 bases, and the junction held 11 bases outside the gene matches. The CDR3 is made up of 15 amino acids. CDR3: CASSEGPTGENGYTF. CDR3 in DNA: TGTGCCAGCAGTGAAGGGCCCACAGGGGAAAACGGCTACACCTTC.

This chain connects TRBV4-3 to TRBJ2-3, with TRBD1 identical over 7 bases. The CDR3 has 14 amino acids. Losses at the gene ends were 8 bases for V and 0 bases for J; bases not matched to a gene: 5. The germline CDR1 and CDR2 sequences are LGHNA and YSLEER. In nucleotides, the CDR3 is TGCGCCAGCTCCGACAGGGAGAGCACAGATACGCAGTATTTT. Translation gives CASSDRESTDTQYF.

This chain joins TRBV4-3 and TRBJ2-1; 8 bases are a match to TRBD1. The CDR3 length is 15 residues. The V gene's germline CDR1 is LGHNA and CDR2 YSLEER. Unmatched junction bases numbered 8, after V lost 2 bases and J lost 8 bases. Written as DNA, the CDR3 is TGCGCCAGCAGCCAATGGGCCAGGGGGCACTATGAGCAGTTCTTC. Encoded protein: CASSQWARGHYEQFF.

V and J are TRBV2 and TRBJ2-3; 10 nucleotides line up with TRBD2. Germline loops: CDR1 SNHLY, CDR2 FYNNEI. There are 18 residues in the CDR3. V gave up 10 bases and J gave up 2 bases; unmatched junction bases: 18. CDR3 in amino acids: CAITISGRPNAYTDTQYF. CDR3 DNA sequence: TGTGCCATTACCATTAGCGGGAGGCCCAATGCATACACAGATACGCAGTATTTT. The whole variable domain, filled in from reference TRBV2 and TRBJ2-3, reads EPEVTQTPSHQVTQMGQEVILRCVPISNHLYFYWYRQILGQKVEFLVSFYNNEISEKSEIFDDQFSVERPDGSNFTLKIRSTKLEDSAMYFCAITISGRPNAYTDTQYFGPGTRLTVL.

This clone was counted a few times. A junction boundary mismatches the germline segment, possibly from a read error. This sequence joins TRBV2 and TRBJ1-2; D not resolved. Per germline, CDR1 SNHLY and CDR2 FYNNEI. This CDR3 spans 9 amino acids. The CDR3 sequence: CASSFDMSF. The CDR3 nucleotides are TGTGCCAGCAGTTTCGACATGTCCTTC.

Concerning this clone itself: At the DNA level, this CDR3 is encoded by other sequences in the same sample as well. The J gene is TRBJ2-1, the V gene TRBV12-5; no clear D gene. This CDR3 spans 14 amino acids. V shed 0 bases and J shed 6 bases, with 9 bases lying between them. CDR1 and CDR2 from the germline V gene are LGHNT and FRNRAP. CDR3 sequence reads: CASGLVQGANEQFF. CDR3 coding DNA: TGTGCTAGTGGTTTGGTACAAGGAGCCAATGAGCAGTTCTTC.

The chain combines TRBV7-8 with TRBJ1-2; TRBD1 aligns across 9 bases. Germline loops: CDR1 SGHVS, CDR2 FQNEAQ. J lost 6 bases, V lost 5 bases, and 13 bases had no gene match. This CDR3 comprises 16 residues. The CDR3: CASSPVALGQGNGYTF. The DNA for the CDR3 is TGTGCCAGCAGCCCAGTAGCCCTGGGACAGGGCAATGGCTACACCTTC.

V and J are TRBV9 and TRBJ1-2, with D possibly TRBD1 on 5 matching bases. The length of the CDR3 is 14 residues. V lost 3 bases to trimming and J lost 2 bases, with 11 bases between them. CDR1 and CDR2 from the germline V gene are SGDLS and YYNGEE. CDR3 sequence (DNA): TGTGCCAGCAGCGGCGACGGGGGAAACTATGGCTACACCTTC. Protein sequence: CASSGDGGNYGYTF.

This chain joins TRBV28 and TRBJ2-1, with TRBD2 identical over 9 bases. The CDR3 extends over 14 amino acids. The V gene end was trimmed by 6 bases and the J gene end by 4 bases; junction bases not matched to a gene: 4. CDR1 is MDHEN, CDR2 SYDVKM, per germline. As DNA, the CDR3 is TGTGCCAGCAGCCGGACTAGCGCATACAATGAGCAGTTCTTC. It yields the protein CASSRTSAYNEQFF.

This sequence joins TRBV25-1 and TRBJ2-2; 11 bases map to TRBD1. CDR1 and CDR2 (germline): MGHDK, SYGVNS. J was trimmed by 3 bases and V by 9 bases; bases with no gene match: 6. CDR3 length equals 15 residues. CDR3 coding DNA: TGTGCCAGTACACCGGGACAGGGGGACACCGGGGAGCTGTTTTTT. Translation: CASTPGQGDTGELFF.

A few counts support this clone. J is TRBJ2-7 and V is TRBV5-6; tentatively, D is TRBD2 (5 bases). The CDR3 has 12 amino acids. Trimming removed 0 bases at V and 6 bases at J, with 7 bases between. Germline CDR1 is SGHDT and CDR2 is YYEEEE. CDR3 DNA sequence: TGTGCCAGCAGCTTGGTGGGGAGCGAGCAGTACTTC. Amino acid sequence: CASSLVGSEQYF.